Included here is one TCR beta chain sequence, with context. Cohorts were assigned according to the clinical history that participants reported. Generated by immunoSEQ multiplex PCR, the TCRdb table keeps only in-frame clones and is missing some. This sample has about 280,000 clones, with 80% to 90% found just once. This sample is part of a study of blood T cell repertoires in COVID-19. The clonotype was recovered from a woman aged 25-40 years with acute COVID-19. The sample was PBMCs or T cells enriched from blood (not recorded which).

The CDR3, as DNA: TGTGCCAGCGGACTACAGGGGGCGCGGGAGACCCAGTACTTC. This encodes CASGLQGARETQYF. The chain has TRBV27 and TRBJ2-5; the match to TRBD1 covers 9 bases. The CDR3 consists of 14 residues. From germline, CDR1 is MNHEY and CDR2 SMNVEV (reference sequence). The V gene end was trimmed by 8 bases and the J gene end by 5 bases; junction bases not matched to a gene: 9.